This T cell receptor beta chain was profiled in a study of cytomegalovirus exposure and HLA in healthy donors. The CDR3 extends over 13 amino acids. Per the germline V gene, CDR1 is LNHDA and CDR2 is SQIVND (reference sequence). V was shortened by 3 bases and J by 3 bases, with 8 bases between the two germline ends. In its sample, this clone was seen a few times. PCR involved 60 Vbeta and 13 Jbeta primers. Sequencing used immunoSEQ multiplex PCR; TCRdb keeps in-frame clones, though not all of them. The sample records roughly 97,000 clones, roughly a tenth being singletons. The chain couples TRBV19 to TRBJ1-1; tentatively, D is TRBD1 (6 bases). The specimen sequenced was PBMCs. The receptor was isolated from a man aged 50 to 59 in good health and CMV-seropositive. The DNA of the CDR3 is TGTGCCAGTAGTATCCAGGGGCACACTGAAGCTTTCTTT. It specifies CASSIQGHTEAFF.